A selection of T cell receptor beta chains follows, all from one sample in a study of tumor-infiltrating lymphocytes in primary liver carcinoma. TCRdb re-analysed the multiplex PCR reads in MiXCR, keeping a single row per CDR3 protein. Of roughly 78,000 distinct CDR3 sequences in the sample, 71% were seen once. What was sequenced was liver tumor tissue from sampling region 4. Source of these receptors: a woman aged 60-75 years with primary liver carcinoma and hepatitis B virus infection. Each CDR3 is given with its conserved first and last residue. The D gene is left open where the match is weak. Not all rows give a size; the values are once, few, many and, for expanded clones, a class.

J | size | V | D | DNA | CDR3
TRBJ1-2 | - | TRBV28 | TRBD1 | TGTGCCAGCAGTACCGGACAGGGGGTCTATGGCTACACCTTC | CASSTGQGVYGYTF
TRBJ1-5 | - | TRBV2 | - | TGTGCCAGCAGGCCACGGACAGGCAATCAGCCCCAGCATTTT | CASRPRTGNQPQHF
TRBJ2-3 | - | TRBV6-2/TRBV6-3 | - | TGTGCCAGCAATTACTCTAGTACAGATGCGCAGTATTTT | CASNYSSTDAQYF
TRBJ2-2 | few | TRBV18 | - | TGTGCCAGCTCACCCGGATCGAGCAGGGAGGTCACCGGGGAGCTGTTTTTT | CASSPGSSREVTGELFF
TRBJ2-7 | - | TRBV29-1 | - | TGCAGCGCCCTCTCAGGGTACGAACAGCACTTC | CSALSGYEQHF
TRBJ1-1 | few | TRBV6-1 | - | TGCGCCAGCAAAGGGGTCACTGAAGCTTCCTTT | CASKGVTEASF
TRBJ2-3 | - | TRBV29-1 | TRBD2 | TGCAGCGTGACGTCAGCGGGAGGTACGCAGTATTTT | CSVTSAGGTQYF
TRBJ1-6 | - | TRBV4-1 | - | TGTGCCGGCAGTCAAGGCCGACCTAATTCACCCCTCCACTTT | CAGSQGRPNSPLHF
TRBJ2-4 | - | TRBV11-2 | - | TGTGCAAGCAGCTTAGATGGTTGGGGGCACAACATTCAGTACTTC | CASSLDGWGHNIQYF
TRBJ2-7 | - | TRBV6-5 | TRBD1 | TGTGCCAGCAGTTCGGGACAGGCAATCTACGAGCAGTGCTTC | CASSSGQAIYEQCF
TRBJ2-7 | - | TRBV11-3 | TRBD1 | TGTGCCAGCGACCCCGGGACAGGGGGCAACTACGAGCAGTATTTC | CASDPGTGGNYEQYF
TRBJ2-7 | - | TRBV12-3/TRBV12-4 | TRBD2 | TGTGCCAGCAGTTTGACTAGCGGTACCACGCAGTATTTC | CASSLTSGTTQYF
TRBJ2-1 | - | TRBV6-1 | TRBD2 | TGTGTTACCAGAGCGGGGGATTCCTACAATGAGCAGTTCTTC | CVTRAGDSYNEQFF
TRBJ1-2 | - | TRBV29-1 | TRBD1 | TGCAGCCTTGAGGACAGGGGTTATGGCTACACATTC | CSLEDRGYGYTF
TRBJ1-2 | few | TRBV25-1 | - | TGTGTCAGTACAGGGTCCTATGGCTACACCTTC | CVSTGSYGYTF
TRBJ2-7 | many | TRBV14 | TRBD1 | TGTGCCAGCAGGACAGGGGGCGACAACTCCTACGAGCAGTACTTC | CASRTGGDNSYEQYF
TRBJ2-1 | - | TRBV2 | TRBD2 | TGTGCCAGCCGGGGGGGGATAGCGACTTACAATGAGCAGTTCTTC | CASRGGIATYNEQFF
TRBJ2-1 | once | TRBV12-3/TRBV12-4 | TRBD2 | TGTGCCAGCAGTTTAGCGTTCGGCGGGAGTCTTCTTCGCAATGAGCAGTTCTTC | CASSLAFGGSLLRNEQFF
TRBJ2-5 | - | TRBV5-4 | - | TGTGCTAGCAGCTCGGAGGCGCGCAGACCAGAGACCCAGTACTTC | CASSSEARRPETQYF
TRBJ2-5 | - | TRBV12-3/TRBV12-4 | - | TGTGCTTGCGGGAAGCTAGCGCAAGAGACCCAGTACTTC | CACGKLAQETQYF
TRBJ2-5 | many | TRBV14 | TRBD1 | TGTGCCAGCAGCGCGCCAGGGGGTCTGAAAGAGACCCAGTACTTC | CASSAPGGLKETQYF
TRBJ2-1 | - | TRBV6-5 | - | TGTGCCAGCAGTTACTCCCCTAGCATTAACGAGCAGTTTTTC | CASSYSPSINEQFF
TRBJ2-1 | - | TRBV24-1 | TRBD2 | TGTGCCACCAGTGGCCCATCACTAGCGGGAGTTAAAAATGAGCAGTTCTTC | CATSGPSLAGVKNEQFF
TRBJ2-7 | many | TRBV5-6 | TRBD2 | TGTGCCAGCAGCTTGGAGTGGGGTGTGGGAGGGCCCTCCTACGAGCAGTACTTC | CASSLEWGVGGPSYEQYF
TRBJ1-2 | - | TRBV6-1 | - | TGCGCCAACACCCGGGAAAGGCCGACAAATGGCTACACCTTC | CANTRERPTNGYTF
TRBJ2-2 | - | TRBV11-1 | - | TGTGCCAATAGCTTACAGGTCGGGGAGCTGTTCTTT | CANSLQVGELFF
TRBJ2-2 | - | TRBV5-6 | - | TGTGCCAGCGTCTTCAGTTCCTGGGACACCGGGGAGCTGTTTTTT | CASVFSSWDTGELFF
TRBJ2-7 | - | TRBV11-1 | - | TGTGCCAGCAGCCCTCAGACAACAGTACTACGCGAGCAGTACTTC | CASSPQTTVLREQYF
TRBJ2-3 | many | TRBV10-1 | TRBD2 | TGCGCCAGCAGAATTCTACGCCCGACTAGCGGATTCACAGATACGCAGTATTTT | CASRILRPTSGFTDTQYF
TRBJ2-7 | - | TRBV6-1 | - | TGTGCCAGCAGTGCCCGGGCGGTGTGGTCAACGAGAAACGCCTACGAGCAGTACTTC | CASSARAVWSTRNAYEQYF
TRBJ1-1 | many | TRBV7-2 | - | TGTGCCAGCAGCTTAGAGACACTGACTGAAGCTTTCTTT | CASSLETLTEAFF
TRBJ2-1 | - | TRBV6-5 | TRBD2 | TGTGCCAGCAGATACGCGGCGGGAGGTACCTCCTACAATGGGCAGTTCTTC | CASRYAAGGTSYNGQFF